A selection of T cell receptor beta chains follows, all from one sample in a study of blood T cell repertoires in COVID-19. Profiling relied on immunoSEQ multiplex PCR, and the TCRdb table lists in-frame clones only, not all of them. The sample lists about 200,000 clones; 75% to 90% were seen once. Material for sequencing was PBMCs or T cells enriched from blood (not recorded which). Receptors originate from a young woman who had been exposed to COVID-19. CDR3s include the opening cysteine and the closing phenylalanine or tryptophan. Fields, in order: CDR3 protein, J gene, V gene.

CDR3: CAGRGQNQPQHF
J: TRBJ1-5
V: TRBV6-6

CDR3: CASSSGGDSNQPQHF
J: TRBJ1-5
V: TRBV19

CDR3: CASSSSQGGYGYTF
J: TRBJ1-2
V: TRBV5-1

CDR3: CASSRRDTYYGYTF
J: TRBJ1-2
V: TRBV11-2

CDR3: CASSPNTSGEQYF
J: TRBJ2-7
V: TRBV12-3/TRBV12-4

CDR3: CASSSDRGYTEAFF
J: TRBJ1-1
V: TRBV11-2

CDR3: CASSTVDRGRGNEQFF
J: TRBJ2-1
V: TRBV7-9

CDR3: CASSLTGGSTNEKLFF
J: TRBJ1-4
V: TRBV2

CDR3: CASSWLPGQAYGYTF
J: TRBJ1-2
V: TRBV5-5

CDR3: CASSTGQGALRGYTF
J: TRBJ1-2
V: TRBV4-2

CDR3: CASSQESALSSYEQYF
J: TRBJ2-7
V: TRBV4-1

CDR3: CASSSSRRLAYNEQFF
J: TRBJ2-1
V: TRBV6-2/TRBV6-3

CDR3: CASSLAMAEANYGYTF
J: TRBJ1-2
V: TRBV5-6

CDR3: CASSSGQGTGNTIYF
J: TRBJ1-3
V: TRBV5-1

CDR3: CASSPGTGNYGYTF
J: TRBJ1-2
V: TRBV5-6

CDR3: CASSRGLYEQYF
J: TRBJ2-7
V: TRBV27

CDR3: CAWSTGQNYWGGYTF
J: TRBJ1-2
V: TRBV30

CDR3: CSVEWAGADRDIQYF
J: TRBJ2-4
V: TRBV29-1

CDR3: CASSAPGDLTTEAFF
J: TRBJ1-1
V: TRBV2

CDR3: CSASWFGTSGGADTQYF
J: TRBJ2-3
V: TRBV20-1

CDR3: CASSKAPYSNQPQHF
J: TRBJ1-5
V: TRBV19

CDR3: CASTRNPGANVLTF
J: TRBJ2-6
V: TRBV18

CDR3: CASSPQGQTTYNEQFF
J: TRBJ2-1
V: TRBV7-3

CDR3: CASSSKRAFEQFF
J: TRBJ2-1
V: TRBV27

CDR3: CASSLTGPSYEQYF
J: TRBJ2-7
V: TRBV7-2

CDR3: CASSQTPGQSSGNTIYF
J: TRBJ1-3
V: TRBV3-1/TRBV3-2

CDR3: CASSDGRQQETQYF
J: TRBJ2-5
V: TRBV19

CDR3: CATGRGMTEAFF
J: TRBJ1-1
V: TRBV2

CDR3: CAWSMAGGLFF
J: TRBJ1-4
V: TRBV30

CDR3: CASSRDRGQGPSTDTQYF
J: TRBJ2-3
V: TRBV5-1

CDR3: CASSEVGAQYF
J: TRBJ2-5
V: TRBV6-1

CDR3: CASSTLGGGSTDTQYF
J: TRBJ2-3
V: TRBV18

CDR3: CASSYRAYGYTF
J: TRBJ1-2
V: TRBV28

CDR3: CASTMDRAYEQYF
J: TRBJ2-7
V: TRBV25-1

CDR3: CASSLQGLPNTGELFF
J: TRBJ2-2
V: TRBV5-8

CDR3: CASSRDRAVTGELFF
J: TRBJ2-2
V: TRBV6-5

CDR3: CASSSRRLEGYTF
J: TRBJ1-2
V: TRBV27

CDR3: CASSLFPREQYF
J: TRBJ2-7
V: TRBV7-9

CDR3: CASSGQNTGELFF
J: TRBJ2-2
V: TRBV9

CDR3: CASSIGTGTTNEKLFF
J: TRBJ1-4
V: TRBV19

CDR3: CASSPRDLQGNTEAFF
J: TRBJ1-1
V: TRBV18

CDR3: CSVEDGTGLEAFF
J: TRBJ1-1
V: TRBV29-1

CDR3: CASSISTGAPRGQYF
J: TRBJ2-7
V: TRBV19